This is a list of T cell receptor beta chains from one sample in a study of cytomegalovirus exposure and HLA in healthy donors. TCRdb's table, derived via immunoSEQ multiplex PCR, lists solely in-frame clones and lacks some. The sample holds about 130,000 clones, 80% seen once. Sequencing used PBMCs. These receptors all stem from a man aged 25 to 40 in good health and CMV-seronegative. Both conserved end residues are part of each CDR3. Each record gives: clone size, D gene, V gene, J gene, CDR3 protein, CDR3 DNA. D genes are given only for firm matches. Clone size is shown for a subset of rows, as once, few, many or a class of expanded clone.

>.|.|TRBV4-1|TRBJ2-1
CASSQVRGPTGEQFF
TGCGCCAGCAGCCAAGTGCGAGGGCCCACTGGGGAGCAGTTCTTC
>.|TRBD2|TRBV28|TRBJ2-1
CASNHQRGQYNEQFF
TGTGCCAGCAACCACCAGCGGGGGCAATACAATGAGCAGTTCTTC
>.|TRBD1|TRBV29-1|TRBJ2-2
CSVEVQGRGELFF
TGCAGCGTTGAAGTACAGGGGCGCGGGGAGCTGTTTTTT
>.|.|TRBV10-3|TRBJ2-7
CAISESTSGLYEQYF
TGTGCCATCAGTGAGTCGACCAGCGGGCTCTACGAGCAGTACTTC
>.|.|TRBV7-6|TRBJ2-1
CASSRLVSEQFF
TGTGCCAGCAGCCGACTAGTTAGTGAGCAGTTCTTC
>.|.|TRBV5-6|TRBJ2-3
CASSLGVPDTQYF
TGTGCCAGCAGCTTGGGAGTGCCAGATACGCAGTATTTT
>.|TRBD2|TRBV9|TRBJ2-5
CASSVVGAGGLPETQYF
TGTGCCAGCAGCGTAGTCGGAGCGGGAGGGCTGCCGGAGACCCAGTACTTC
>.|.|TRBV28|TRBJ1-5
CASSELNQPQHF
TGTGCCAGCAGCGAACTCAATCAGCCCCAGCATTTT
>.|TRBD1|TRBV7-9|TRBJ2-5
CASSSRRAGGSETQYF
TGTGCCAGCAGCTCCCGACGGGCAGGGGGCTCAGAGACCCAGTACTTC
>once|.|TRBV12-2|TRBJ1-2
CASRLATGTGAQAGYTF
TGTGCAAGTCGCTTAGCGACCGGGACAGGGGCCCAGGCCGGCTACACCTTC
>.|TRBD1|TRBV6-1|TRBJ1-2
CASIQGGVGGYTF
TGTGCCAGCATCCAGGGGGGCGTTGGTGGCTACACCTTC
>few|TRBD2|TRBV27|TRBJ2-1
CASSLGTSGRDEQFF
TGTGCCAGCAGTTTAGGGACTAGCGGGCGGGATGAGCAGTTCTTC
>few|.|TRBV13|TRBJ1-1
CASSLDRERNTEAFF
TGTGCCAGCAGCTTAGATCGGGAGCGGAACACTGAAGCTTTCTTT
>.|TRBD1|TRBV28|TRBJ2-7
CASTLAGTGGYEQYF
TGTGCCAGCACCCTAGCCGGGACAGGGGGCTACGAGCAGTACTTC
>.|TRBD1|TRBV6-1|TRBJ1-1
CASSYDRVNTEAFF
TGTGCCAGCAGCTACGACAGGGTGAACACTGAAGCTTTCTTT
>.|TRBD2|TRBV28|TRBJ2-2
CASSANPGLAGGPSNTGELFF
TGTGCCAGCAGTGCGAACCCGGGACTAGCGGGAGGACCATCGAACACCGGGGAGCTGTTTTTT
>.|TRBD2|TRBV7-9|TRBJ2-7
CASSLGPGTSGTLKYEQYF
TGTGCCAGCAGCTTAGGTCCCGGAACTAGCGGGACGCTAAAATACGAGCAGTACTTC
>once|TRBD2|TRBV6-4|TRBJ2-5
CASSDSTGGRETQYF
TGTGCCAGCAGTGACTCAACGGGGGGTCGGGAGACCCAGTACTTC
>.|.|TRBV30|TRBJ1-3
CAWSPWASSGNTIYF
TGTGCCTGGAGTCCATGGGCGAGCTCTGGAAACACCATATATTTT
>.|.|TRBV27|TRBJ1-1
CASSLRPRQRLEAFF
TGTGCCAGCAGTCTAAGACCCCGACAGCGATTGGAAGCTTTCTTT
>.|TRBD2|TRBV27|TRBJ2-2
CASSLTRASGAPGELFF
TGTGCCAGCAGTTTAACCCGGGCTAGCGGGGCCCCCGGGGAGCTGTTTTTT
>.|TRBD1|TRBV30|TRBJ2-5
CAWSPLRQGETQYF
TGTGCCTGGAGTCCTCTAAGACAGGGAGAGACCCAGTACTTC
>.|TRBD2|TRBV5-1|TRBJ2-1
CASSLELAGTHNEQFF
TGCGCCAGCAGCTTGGAGCTAGCGGGTACCCACAATGAGCAGTTCTTC
>few|TRBD1|TRBV6-1|TRBJ2-2
CASRLQGTGELFF
TGTGCCAGTCGTCTACAGGGGACCGGGGAGCTGTTTTTT